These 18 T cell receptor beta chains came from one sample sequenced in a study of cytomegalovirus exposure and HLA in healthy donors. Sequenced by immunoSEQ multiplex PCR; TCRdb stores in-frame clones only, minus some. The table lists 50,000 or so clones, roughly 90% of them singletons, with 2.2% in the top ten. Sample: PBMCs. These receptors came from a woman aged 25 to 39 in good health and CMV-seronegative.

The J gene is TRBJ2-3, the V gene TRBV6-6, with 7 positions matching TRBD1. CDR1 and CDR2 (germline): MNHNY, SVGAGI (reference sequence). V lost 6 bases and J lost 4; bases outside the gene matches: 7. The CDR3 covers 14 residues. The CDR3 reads CASRRGQEADTQYF. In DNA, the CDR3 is TGTGCCAGCAGGCGCGGACAGGAGGCAGATACGCAGTATTTT.

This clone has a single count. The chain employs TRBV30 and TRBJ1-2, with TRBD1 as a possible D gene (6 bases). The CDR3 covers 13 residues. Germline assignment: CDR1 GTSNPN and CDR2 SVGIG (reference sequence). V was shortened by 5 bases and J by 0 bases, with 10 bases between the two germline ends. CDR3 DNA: TGTGCCTGGCTGGGACAAGCTAACTATGGCTACACCTTC. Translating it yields CAWLGQANYGYTF. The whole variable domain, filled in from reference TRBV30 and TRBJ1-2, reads SQTIHQWPATLVQPVGSPLSLECTVEGTSNPNLYWYRQAAGRGLQLLFYSVGIGQISSEVPQNLSASRPQDRQFILSSKKLLLSDSGFYLCAWLGQANYGYTFGSGTRLTVV.

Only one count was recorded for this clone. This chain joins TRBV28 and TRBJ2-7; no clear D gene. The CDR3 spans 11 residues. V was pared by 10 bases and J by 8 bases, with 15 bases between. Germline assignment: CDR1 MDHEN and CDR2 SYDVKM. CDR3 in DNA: TGTGCCACCCGTCAGGTTGACAAGCAGTACTTC. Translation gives CATRQVDKQYF.

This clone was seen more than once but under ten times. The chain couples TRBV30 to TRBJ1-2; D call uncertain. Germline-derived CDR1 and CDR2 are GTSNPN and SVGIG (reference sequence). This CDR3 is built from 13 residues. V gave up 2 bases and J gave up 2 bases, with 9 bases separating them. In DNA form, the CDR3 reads TGTGCCTGGAGTCTATCTAGGAACTATGGCTACACCTTC. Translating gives CAWSLSRNYGYTF. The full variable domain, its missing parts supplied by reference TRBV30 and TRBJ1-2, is SQTIHQWPATLVQPVGSPLSLECTVEGTSNPNLYWYRQAAGRGLQLLFYSVGIGQISSEVPQNLSASRPQDRQFILSSKKLLLSDSGFYLCAWSLSRNYGYTFGSGTRLTVV.

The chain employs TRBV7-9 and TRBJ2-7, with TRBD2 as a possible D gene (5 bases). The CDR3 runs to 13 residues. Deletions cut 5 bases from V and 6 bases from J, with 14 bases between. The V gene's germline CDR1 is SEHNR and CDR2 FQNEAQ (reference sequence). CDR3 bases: TGTGCCAGCAGCCCGGACTCGGCCGGCGAGCAGTACTTC. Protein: CASSPDSAGEQYF. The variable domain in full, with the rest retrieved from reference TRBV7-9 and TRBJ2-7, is DTGVSQNPRHKITKRGQNVTFRCDPISEHNRLYWYRQTLGQGPEFLTYFQNEAQLEKSRLLSDRFSAERPKGSFSTLEIQRTEQGDSAMYLCASSPDSAGEQYFGPGTRLTVT.

In nucleotides, the CDR3 is TGTGCCCTCTCCAAGGGGGCCTATGGCTACACCTTC. It yields the protein CALSKGAYGYTF. This chain uses TRBV30 with TRBJ1-2; TRBD1 aligns across 7 bases. The trim removed 8 bases at V and 4 bases at J, leaving 7 bases unmatched. Germline loops: CDR1 GTSNPN, CDR2 SVGIG (reference sequence). The CDR3 totals 12 residues.

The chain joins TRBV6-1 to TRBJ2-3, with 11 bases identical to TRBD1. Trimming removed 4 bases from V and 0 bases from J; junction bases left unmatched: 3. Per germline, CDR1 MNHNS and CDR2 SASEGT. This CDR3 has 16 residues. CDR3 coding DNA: TGTGCCAGCAGTGGCCGGACAGGGGGCAGCACAGATACGCAGTATTTT. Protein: CASSGRTGGSTDTQYF.

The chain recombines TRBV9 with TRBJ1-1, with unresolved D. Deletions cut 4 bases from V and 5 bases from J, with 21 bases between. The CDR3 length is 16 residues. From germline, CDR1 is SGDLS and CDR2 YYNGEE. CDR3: CASSPPAAKRWTEAFF. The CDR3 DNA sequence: TGTGCCAGCAGCCCTCCGGCAGCTAAGCGTTGGACTGAAGCTTTCTTT.

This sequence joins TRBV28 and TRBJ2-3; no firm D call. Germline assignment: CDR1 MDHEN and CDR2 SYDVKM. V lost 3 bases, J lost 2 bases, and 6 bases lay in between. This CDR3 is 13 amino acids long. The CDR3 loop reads CASSLRDTDTQYF. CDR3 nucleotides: TGTGCCAGCAGTTTGCGCGACACAGATACGCAGTATTTT. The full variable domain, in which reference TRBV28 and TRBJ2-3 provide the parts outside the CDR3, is DVKVTQSSRYLVKRTGEKVFLECVQDMDHENMFWYRQDPGLGLRLIYFSYDVKMKEKGDIPEGYSVSREKKERFSLILESASTNQTSMYLCASSLRDTDTQYFGPGTRLTVL.

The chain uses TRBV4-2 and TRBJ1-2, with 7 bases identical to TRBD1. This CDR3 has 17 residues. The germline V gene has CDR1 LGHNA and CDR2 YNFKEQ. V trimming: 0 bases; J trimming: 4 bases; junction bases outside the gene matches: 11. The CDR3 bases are TGTGCCAGCAGCCAAGATTGGAGCGACAGGGCGGTCTATGGCTACACCTTC. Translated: CASSQDWSDRAVYGYTF.

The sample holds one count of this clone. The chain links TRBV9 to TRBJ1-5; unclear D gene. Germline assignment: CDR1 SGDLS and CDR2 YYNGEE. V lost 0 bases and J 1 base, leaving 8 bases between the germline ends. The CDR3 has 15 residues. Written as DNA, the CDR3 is TGTGCCAGCAGCGTAGGGACGGGGAGCAATCAGCCCCAGCATTTT. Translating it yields CASSVGTGSNQPQHF.

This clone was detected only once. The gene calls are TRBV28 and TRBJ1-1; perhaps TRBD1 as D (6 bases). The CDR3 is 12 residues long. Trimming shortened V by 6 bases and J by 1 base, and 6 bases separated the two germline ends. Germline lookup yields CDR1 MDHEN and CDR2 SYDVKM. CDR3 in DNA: TGTGCCAGCAGGGACAGGAACACTGAAGCTTTCTTT. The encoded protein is CASRDRNTEAFF.

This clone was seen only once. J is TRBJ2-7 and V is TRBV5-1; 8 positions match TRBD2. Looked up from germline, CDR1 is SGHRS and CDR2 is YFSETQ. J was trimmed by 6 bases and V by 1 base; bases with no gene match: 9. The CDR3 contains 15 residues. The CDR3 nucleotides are TGCGCCAGCAGCTTGACGGCGGGAGGTTCCGGCGAGCAGTACTTC. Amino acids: CASSLTAGGSGEQYF.

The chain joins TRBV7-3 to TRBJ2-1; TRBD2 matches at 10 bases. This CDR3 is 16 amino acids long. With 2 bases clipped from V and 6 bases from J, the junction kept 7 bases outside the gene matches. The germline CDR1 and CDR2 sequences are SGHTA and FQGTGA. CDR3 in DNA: TGTGCCAGCAGCTTATACGAGCTAGCGGGAGTCAATGAGCAGTTCTTC. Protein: CASSLYELAGVNEQFF.

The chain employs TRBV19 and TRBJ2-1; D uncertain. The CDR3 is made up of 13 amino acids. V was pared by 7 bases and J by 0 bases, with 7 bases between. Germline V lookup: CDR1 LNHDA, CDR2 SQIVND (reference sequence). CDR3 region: CASKESSYNEQFF. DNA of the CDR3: TGTGCCAGTAAGGAGAGCTCCTACAATGAGCAGTTCTTC.

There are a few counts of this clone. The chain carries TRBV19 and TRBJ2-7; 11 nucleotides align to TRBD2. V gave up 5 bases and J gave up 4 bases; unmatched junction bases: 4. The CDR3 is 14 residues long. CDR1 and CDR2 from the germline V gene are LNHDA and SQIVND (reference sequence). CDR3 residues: CASSGTSGLYEQYF. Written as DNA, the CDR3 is TGTGCCAGTAGTGGGACTAGCGGTTTATACGAGCAGTACTTC.

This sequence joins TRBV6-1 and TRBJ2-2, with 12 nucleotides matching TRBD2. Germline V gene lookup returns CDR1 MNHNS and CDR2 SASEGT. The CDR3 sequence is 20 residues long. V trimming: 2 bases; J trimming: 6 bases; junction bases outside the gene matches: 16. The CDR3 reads CASSESLLLAGGPFAGELFF. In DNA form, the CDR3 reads TGTGCCAGCAGTGAATCCCTTTTACTAGCGGGAGGACCCTTCGCCGGGGAGCTGTTTTTT.

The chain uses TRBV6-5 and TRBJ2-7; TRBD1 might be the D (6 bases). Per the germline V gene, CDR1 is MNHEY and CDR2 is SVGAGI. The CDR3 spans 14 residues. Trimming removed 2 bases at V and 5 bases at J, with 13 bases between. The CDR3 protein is CASSYRTGSHEQYF. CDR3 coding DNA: TGTGCCAGCAGTTACCGCACAGGGAGCCACGAGCAGTACTTC.